This T cell receptor beta chain was identified in a study of cytomegalovirus exposure and HLA in healthy donors. Whole-study results and caveats: Most CMV-associated TCR beta chains appeared HLA-restricted in a later analysis. Common viral pathogens (according to a later analysis) appeared linked to several of the most significant clusters. Clonal expansion, a later analysis showed, was greater in HLA-associated TCR beta chains than in equally common others.

This clone was observed a single time. The antigen remains undetermined. Between the trimmed V and J ends, which lost 0 bases and 3 bases, there was a span of 38 bases. Germline CDR1 and CDR2: MRHNA and SNTAGT. This CDR3 is 24 amino acids long. The PCR employed 60 Vbeta primers together with 13 Jbeta primers. Sequencing was performed with immunoSEQ multiplex PCR; in TCRdb, only in-frame clones are kept and a portion is missing. The table shows about 130,000 clones, with roughly 80% occurring only once. V usage is TRBV6-4 and J usage is TRBJ2-5, with a possible D match to TRBD2 (6 bases). The sample consisted of PBMCs. The sequence was collected from a male donor in good health and CMV-seronegative. Here the CDR3 reads CASSDSARSLQRRSYVEGEETQYF. The DNA for the CDR3 is TGTGCCAGCAGTGACTCCGCTCGTTCGCTTCAACGGCGATCGTATGTGGAGGGTGAAGAGACCCAGTACTTC.